The T cell receptor beta chain described here comes from a study of somatic mutations in cytotoxic T cells in rheumatoid arthritis. Overall study findings and caveats: Rheumatoid arthritis patients showed CD8+ clonality increasing with age, unlike healthy controls.

Per the authors' pipeline: Large patient CD8+ clones, those above 1%, rarely matched published virus-specific TCRB sequences. Profiling relied on immunoSEQ multiplex PCR, and the TCRdb table lists in-frame clones only, not all of them. The D gene and trimming were derived from the DNA, and the V and J assignments and clone size from that table. Seen here are around 16,000 clones, roughly 80% observed once, and the top ten hold about an eighth. Germline CDR1 reads SGHAT; CDR2 reads FQNNGV. The CDR3 extends over 14 amino acids. Trimming stripped 1 base from V and 4 bases from J, with 8 bases between. As concerns this clone: The antigen is not known.

The chain recombines TRBV11-2 with TRBJ1-5, with D perhaps matching TRBD1 (5 bases). The sequence came from an adult with rheumatoid arthritis. The sample was CD8+ T cells sorted from blood. The CDR3 spells CASSLGRDNQPQHF. The DNA for the CDR3 is TGTGCCAGCAGCTTAGGCAGGGATAATCAGCCCCAGCATTTT.